The rows below give T cell receptor beta chains drawn from one sample of a study of blood T cells in healthy people across ages. TCRdb processed the 5' RACE reads anew with MiXCR; each CDR3 protein has one entry. The data contain 1.5 million to 2 million distinct CDR3 sequences, approximately 40% of them singletons. The material sequenced was blood. These receptors were collected from a human donor in good health. The CDR3 runs from the conserved cysteine through the conserved F or W. Each record gives: D gene, V gene, J gene, clone size, CDR3 protein, CDR3 DNA. A D gene is named only where the DNA matches it firmly. Size tells how often a clone was seen (once, few, many) or the class of an expanded clone, and some rows leave it out.

d_call: TRBD2
v_call: TRBV11-2
j_call: TRBJ2-1
clone_size: few
cdr3_aa: CASSLTTSGGYNEQFF
cdr3_nt: TGTGCCAGCAGCTTGACGACTAGCGGGGGGTACAATGAGCAGTTCTTC

d_call: -
v_call: TRBV3-1
j_call: TRBJ2-1
clone_size: few
cdr3_aa: CASSPAPGEQFF
cdr3_nt: TGTGCCAGCAGTCCCGCCCCGGGTGAGCAGTTCTTC

d_call: -
v_call: TRBV12-3/TRBV12-4
j_call: TRBJ1-1
clone_size: -
cdr3_aa: CASNPGGPNTEAFF
cdr3_nt: TGTGCCAGCAACCCGGGGGGCCCGAACACTGAAGCTTTCTTT

d_call: -
v_call: TRBV2
j_call: TRBJ2-2
clone_size: few
cdr3_aa: CASARDQGGTGELFF
cdr3_nt: TGTGCCAGCGCGAGAGACCAGGGAGGCACCGGGGAGCTGTTTTTT

d_call: -
v_call: TRBV2
j_call: TRBJ1-2
clone_size: few
cdr3_aa: CASSMSGRGANYGYTF
cdr3_nt: TGTGCCAGCAGTATGTCGGGCAGGGGAGCTAACTATGGCTACACCTTC

d_call: -
v_call: TRBV11-1
j_call: TRBJ2-7
clone_size: few
cdr3_aa: CASSLQGLSGEQYF
cdr3_nt: TGTGCCAGCAGCTTACAGGGCCTTTCGGGCGAGCAGTACTTC

d_call: -
v_call: TRBV18
j_call: TRBJ2-1
clone_size: -
cdr3_aa: CASSRYSVSSYNEQFF
cdr3_nt: TGTGCCAGCTCACGATACTCAGTCAGCTCCTACAATGAGCAGTTCTTC

d_call: -
v_call: TRBV7-9
j_call: TRBJ1-4
clone_size: -
cdr3_aa: CASSLNDATNEKLFF
cdr3_nt: TGTGCCAGCAGCTTAAACGACGCAACTAATGAAAAACTGTTTTTT

d_call: -
v_call: TRBV6-8
j_call: TRBJ1-2
clone_size: -
cdr3_aa: CATPSSEGLGGYTF
cdr3_nt: TGTGCCACCCCCTCCTCCGAGGGGCTAGGGGGCTACACCTTC

d_call: -
v_call: TRBV15
j_call: TRBJ2-7
clone_size: -
cdr3_aa: CATSEPRDIPLSSYNEQYF
cdr3_nt: TGTGCCACCAGCGAACCCCGGGACATTCCCCTAAGCTCCTACAATGAGCAGTACTTC

d_call: -
v_call: TRBV2
j_call: TRBJ2-5
clone_size: few
cdr3_aa: CASSGVGETQYF
cdr3_nt: TGTGCCAGCAGTGGAGTCGGGGAGACCCAGTACTTC

d_call: -
v_call: TRBV18
j_call: TRBJ2-7
clone_size: -
cdr3_aa: CASSLRDGGYEQYF
cdr3_nt: TGTGCCAGCTCCCTCCGGGACGGCGGATACGAGCAGTACTTC

d_call: TRBD2
v_call: TRBV10-3
j_call: TRBJ2-3
clone_size: few
cdr3_aa: CAISEIDSGGPTDTQYF
cdr3_nt: TGTGCCATCAGTGAGATTGATAGCGGGGGGCCCACAGATACGCAGTATTTT

d_call: -
v_call: TRBV6-2/TRBV6-3
j_call: TRBJ1-2
clone_size: -
cdr3_aa: CASSTGTAYTF
cdr3_nt: TGTGCCAGCAGTACCGGGACCGCCTACACCTTC

d_call: TRBD2
v_call: TRBV20-1
j_call: TRBJ2-1
clone_size: -
cdr3_aa: CSARSSPASGEQFF
cdr3_nt: TGCAGCGCTAGAAGCAGTCCCGCTAGCGGTGAGCAGTTCTTC

d_call: TRBD1
v_call: TRBV5-1
j_call: TRBJ1-2
clone_size: -
cdr3_aa: CASSPGGQITYGYTF
cdr3_nt: TGCGCCAGCAGCCCCGGGGGACAGATTACCTATGGCTACACCTTC

d_call: -
v_call: TRBV7-2
j_call: TRBJ2-7
clone_size: few
cdr3_aa: CASSLGLGADEQYF
cdr3_nt: TGTGCCAGCAGCTTAGGTCTGGGGGCGGACGAGCAGTACTTC

d_call: -
v_call: TRBV27
j_call: TRBJ2-1
clone_size: few
cdr3_aa: CANRPPGRHNEQFF
cdr3_nt: TGTGCCAACAGGCCCCCGGGACGTCACAATGAGCAGTTCTTC

d_call: -
v_call: TRBV7-2
j_call: TRBJ1-2
clone_size: many
cdr3_aa: CASSLSQNYGYTF
cdr3_nt: TGTGCCAGCAGCTTAAGCCAGAACTATGGCTACACCTTC

d_call: TRBD2
v_call: TRBV12-3/TRBV12-4
j_call: TRBJ2-7
clone_size: -
cdr3_aa: CASRTSGRSYEQYF
cdr3_nt: TGTGCCAGCAGGACTAGCGGGAGGTCCTACGAGCAGTACTTC

d_call: -
v_call: TRBV2
j_call: TRBJ2-3
clone_size: few
cdr3_aa: CASSEGVDSTDTQYF
cdr3_nt: TGTGCCAGCAGTGAAGGTGTGGACTCCACAGATACGCAGTATTTT

d_call: -
v_call: TRBV11-1
j_call: TRBJ2-3
clone_size: -
cdr3_aa: CASSSSPLGTDTQYF
cdr3_nt: TGTGCCAGCAGCTCTAGTCCCTTGGGCACAGATACGCAGTATTTT

d_call: TRBD2
v_call: TRBV7-2
j_call: TRBJ2-5
clone_size: -
cdr3_aa: CASSSRGSGRLQETQYF
cdr3_nt: TGTGCCAGCAGCTCCAGAGGTAGCGGGAGGCTACAAGAGACCCAGTACTTC

d_call: -
v_call: TRBV20-1
j_call: TRBJ1-1
clone_size: -
cdr3_aa: CSARDTGANTEAFF
cdr3_nt: TGCAGTGCCAGAGATACCGGGGCGAACACTGAAGCTTTCTTT

d_call: -
v_call: TRBV4-1
j_call: TRBJ1-2
clone_size: -
cdr3_aa: CASSQGVRQKTYGYTF
cdr3_nt: TGCGCCAGCAGCCAAGGGGTGAGACAGAAAACCTATGGCTACACCTTC

d_call: -
v_call: TRBV19
j_call: TRBJ2-7
clone_size: -
cdr3_aa: CASSNHISEQYF
cdr3_nt: TGTGCCAGTAGTAACCACATCAGCGAGCAGTACTTC

d_call: -
v_call: TRBV25-1
j_call: TRBJ2-1
clone_size: -
cdr3_aa: CASSEYFQNEQFF
cdr3_nt: TGTGCCAGCAGTGAATATTTCCAGAATGAGCAGTTCTTC

d_call: -
v_call: TRBV12-3/TRBV12-4
j_call: TRBJ1-2
clone_size: once
cdr3_aa: CASSLNGETGYTF
cdr3_nt: TGCGCCAGCAGTCTTAACGGGGAAACTGGCTACACCTTC

d_call: TRBD1
v_call: TRBV7-3
j_call: TRBJ1-2
clone_size: few
cdr3_aa: CASSLNGQGEGGYTF
cdr3_nt: TGTGCCAGCAGCTTGAATGGACAGGGAGAAGGAGGCTACACCTTC

d_call: TRBD2
v_call: TRBV4-3
j_call: TRBJ2-7
clone_size: -
cdr3_aa: CASSPIGGKSSYEQYF
cdr3_nt: TGCGCCAGCAGCCCCATCGGGGGGAAATCCTCCTACGAGCAGTACTTC

d_call: TRBD2
v_call: TRBV6-6
j_call: TRBJ2-1
clone_size: -
cdr3_aa: CASSQTTSGGDPQQFF
cdr3_nt: TGTGCCAGCAGCCAAACGACTAGCGGGGGGGATCCTCAGCAGTTCTTC

d_call: TRBD2
v_call: TRBV7-2
j_call: TRBJ2-3
clone_size: many
cdr3_aa: CASSSGGGRDTQYF
cdr3_nt: TGTGCCAGCAGCTCTGGGGGGGGAAGAGATACGCAGTATTTT

d_call: -
v_call: TRBV20-1
j_call: TRBJ2-5
clone_size: few
cdr3_aa: CSARGLVGETQYF
cdr3_nt: TGCAGTGCTAGAGGACTAGTGGGCGAGACCCAGTACTTC

d_call: -
v_call: TRBV20-1
j_call: TRBJ2-5
clone_size: -
cdr3_aa: CSAREPSSETQYF
cdr3_nt: TGCAGTGCTAGAGAGCCTAGTAGTGAGACCCAGTACTTC

d_call: -
v_call: TRBV20-1
j_call: TRBJ2-7
clone_size: -
cdr3_aa: CSAYYTSSYEQYF
cdr3_nt: TGCAGTGCTTACTATACGAGCTCCTACGAGCAGTACTTC

d_call: -
v_call: TRBV7-8
j_call: TRBJ2-7
clone_size: few
cdr3_aa: CASSLRGATPSVEQYF
cdr3_nt: TGTGCCAGCAGCTTGCGCGGGGCTACACCCTCTGTCGAGCAGTACTTC

d_call: TRBD2
v_call: TRBV12-3/TRBV12-4
j_call: TRBJ2-3
clone_size: -
cdr3_aa: CASSFWLAVTDTQYF
cdr3_nt: TGTGCCAGCAGTTTCTGGCTAGCGGTCACAGATACGCAGTATTTT

d_call: -
v_call: TRBV12-3/TRBV12-4
j_call: TRBJ1-5
clone_size: few
cdr3_aa: CASSLDTQPNQPQHF
cdr3_nt: TGTGCCAGCAGTTTGGATACCCAACCCAATCAGCCCCAGCATTTT

d_call: TRBD1
v_call: TRBV7-6
j_call: TRBJ1-1
clone_size: -
cdr3_aa: CASSFWTGEDTEAFF
cdr3_nt: TGTGCCAGCAGCTTCTGGACAGGGGAGGACACTGAAGCTTTCTTT

d_call: -
v_call: TRBV2
j_call: TRBJ2-5
clone_size: -
cdr3_aa: CASSEVVAGQETQYF
cdr3_nt: TGTGCCAGCAGTGAAGTCGTAGCAGGGCAAGAGACCCAGTACTTC

d_call: -
v_call: TRBV20-1
j_call: TRBJ1-2
clone_size: -
cdr3_aa: CSAREDSTNYGYTF
cdr3_nt: TGCAGTGCTAGAGAAGACAGCACTAACTATGGCTACACCTTC

d_call: -
v_call: TRBV4-2
j_call: TRBJ2-1
clone_size: -
cdr3_aa: CASSQDLVWEQFF
cdr3_nt: TGTGCCAGCAGCCAAGATCTGGTGTGGGAGCAGTTCTTC

d_call: TRBD2
v_call: TRBV27
j_call: TRBJ2-5
clone_size: -
cdr3_aa: CASSLSLSAGVQETQYF
cdr3_nt: TGTGCCAGCAGTTTATCTTTATCGGCGGGGGTCCAAGAGACCCAGTACTTC

d_call: TRBD1
v_call: TRBV6-2/TRBV6-3
j_call: TRBJ2-7
clone_size: -
cdr3_aa: CASADRGNEQYF
cdr3_nt: TGTGCCAGCGCGGACAGGGGAAACGAGCAGTACTTC

d_call: -
v_call: TRBV7-2
j_call: TRBJ1-5
clone_size: few
cdr3_aa: CASSLGAGYNQPQHF
cdr3_nt: TGTGCCAGCAGCCTGGGGGCGGGGTACAATCAGCCCCAGCATTTT

d_call: -
v_call: TRBV24-1
j_call: TRBJ1-2
clone_size: -
cdr3_aa: CATSDSDTRGYTF
cdr3_nt: TGTGCCACCAGTGATTCTGACACTCGTGGCTACACCTTC

d_call: TRBD2
v_call: TRBV25-1
j_call: TRBJ2-5
clone_size: -
cdr3_aa: CASSEQAGGTETQYF
cdr3_nt: TGTGCCAGCAGTGAACAGGCGGGGGGGACCGAGACCCAGTACTTC

d_call: -
v_call: TRBV12-3/TRBV12-4
j_call: TRBJ2-7
clone_size: many
cdr3_aa: CASSLYGGAEPYEQYF
cdr3_nt: TGTGCCAGCAGTTTATATGGGGGGGCCGAGCCCTACGAGCAGTACTTC

d_call: TRBD1
v_call: TRBV7-6
j_call: TRBJ2-7
clone_size: few
cdr3_aa: CASSLAPGQGIGQYF
cdr3_nt: TGTGCCAGCAGCTTAGCTCCGGGACAGGGTATAGGGCAGTACTTC

d_call: -
v_call: TRBV7-2
j_call: TRBJ2-7
clone_size: few
cdr3_aa: CASSSLLGEQYF
cdr3_nt: TGTGCCAGCAGCTCCTTGTTAGGCGAGCAGTACTTC

d_call: -
v_call: TRBV9
j_call: TRBJ1-2
clone_size: -
cdr3_aa: CAGSVDPRGVYGYTF
cdr3_nt: TGTGCCGGCAGCGTTGATCCAAGGGGCGTCTATGGCTACACCTTC

d_call: TRBD1
v_call: TRBV10-3
j_call: TRBJ1-5
clone_size: few
cdr3_aa: CAIAGGDQPQHF
cdr3_nt: TGTGCCATTGCAGGGGGCGATCAGCCCCAGCATTTT

d_call: TRBD2
v_call: TRBV20-1
j_call: TRBJ2-1
clone_size: few
cdr3_aa: CSARSAGGPNEQFF
cdr3_nt: TGCAGTGCTAGATCGGCGGGGGGGCCGAATGAGCAGTTCTTC

d_call: -
v_call: TRBV2
j_call: TRBJ2-1
clone_size: -
cdr3_aa: CASSQTESREQFF
cdr3_nt: TGTGCCAGCAGTCAGACGGAAAGCCGGGAGCAGTTCTTC

d_call: TRBD2
v_call: TRBV20-1
j_call: TRBJ2-1
clone_size: -
cdr3_aa: CSAKRLGTSGSLYEQFF
cdr3_nt: TGCAGTGCCAAGCGTTTAGGGACTAGCGGGTCGCTCTATGAGCAGTTCTTC

d_call: -
v_call: TRBV7-2
j_call: TRBJ1-5
clone_size: -
cdr3_aa: CASSLGRWGNQPQHF
cdr3_nt: TGTGCCAGCAGCTTAGGGAGGTGGGGGAATCAGCCCCAGCATTTT

d_call: -
v_call: TRBV4-3
j_call: TRBJ1-1
clone_size: -
cdr3_aa: CASSQDPASGGNTGAFF
cdr3_nt: TGCGCCAGCAGCCAAGATCCCGCATCCGGGGGGAACACTGGAGCTTTCTTT

d_call: -
v_call: TRBV9
j_call: TRBJ1-2
clone_size: -
cdr3_aa: CACSVGGNNYGYTF
cdr3_nt: TGTGCCTGCAGCGTGGGCGGGAACAACTATGGCTACACCTTC